The entry below gives a single T cell receptor beta chain sequence along with its context. What it binds is not known. The data were obtained in a study of blood T cells in healthy people across ages. General study points: Versus aged donors, long-lived donors had higher diversity and more naive CD4+ cells.

Germline assignment: CDR1 MDHEN and CDR2 SYDVKM. The CDR3 loop spans 15 amino acids. Sample-barcoded 5' priming and a J-beta primer mix drove a second PCR of roughly 6 to 12 cycles. Every cDNA molecule carried a tag from a template-switch adaptor bearing 12 random nucleotides. Samples each returned at least 2.5 million CDR3-containing paired-end reads. From the 5' RACE reads, TCRdb called clonotypes with MiXCR, one entry per CDR3 protein. The top ten hold roughly 3.7% of the sample, which has about 1.5 million distinct CDR3 sequences, approximately 43% seen once. Aged roughly 6 to 95, donors were systemically healthy Caucasians from Russia.

The chain links TRBV28 to TRBJ2-1; D may be TRBD2 (5 bases). The end of the DNA aligns better with TRBJ2-7, so the J call may be wrong. The clonotype was recovered from a woman younger than 30 in good health. What was sequenced was blood. The CDR3 reads CASSFGESSYNEQYF. CDR3 bases: TGTGCCAGCAGTTTCGGGGAGAGCTCCTACAATGAGCAGTACTTC.